The following is a T cell receptor (beta chain) sequence with its context. This clonotype was detected ten times or more. Its recognized antigen is unknown. The record has no base qualities; no much larger clone is one base away. All donors were healthy Caucasians. The twin cohort consisted of three pairs of female monozygotic twins, all aged roughly 18 to 30 years. Miltenyi CD45RO+ enrichment and human naive T-cell isolation kits were used to isolate memory (CD45RO+) and naive T cells from PBMC. To prepare the library, 5' RACE was applied. Sequencing was carried out with an Illumina HiSeq 2000. Template switching introduced a universal primer binding site; the final cDNA contained a unique molecular identifier, enabling accurate counting of TCR cDNA molecules. First-strand cDNA for TCR alpha and beta chains was synthesized from specific primers in the conserved constant-segment region. To control for contamination, every cDNA library carried two barcodes: a SMART-Mk sample barcode plus Illumina barcodes. TruSeq adapter sequences, together with Illumina sample barcodes, were added in two successive PCR steps. The TCR alpha and beta cDNA libraries were sequenced on the Illumina HiSeq platform using custom primers. The original pipeline was this. MiGEC processed the raw reads to extract unique molecular identifiers, while MiXCR was used to determine the CDR3 positions. Recombination models were inferred per individual with the repgenHMM and IGoR tools using an EM algorithm. Shared clonotypes were analyzed with the tcR package in R, and sharing was normalized by the product of cloneset sizes. To study raw recombination without the effects of thymic and clonal selection, out-of-frame nonproductive sequences were analyzed. The public reads were quality trimmed at Q25 with fastp and then assembled into clones with MiXCR by TCRdb, keeping productive beta chains. Rows merge per CDR3 protein into single entries with the most common DNA and genes. Clone size and V and J calls follow TCRdb, not the original study. The sample table holds 250,000 to 350,000 distinct CDR3 sequences, of which about 8% were seen once. Less than 2.5% of the sample rests with the top ten.

The data were taken from a study of identical twins (dated by TCRdb to 2016 to 2017). Some background on the complete study: To test whether fetal clonotypes persist, this study deep-sequenced TCR alpha and beta repertoires from monozygotic twins, from unrelated adults of various ages, and from cord blood. To rule out contamination, the twin experiments were replicated at different times with different library preparation protocols.

Inclusive of the bounding cysteine and phenylalanine, the CDR3 is 18 residues long. Only the CDR3 DNA is retained, 54 bases long and in frame from the first base. CDR1 and CDR2, per the germline V gene, are MNHNS and SASEGT. The germline V and J ends show losses of 1 base and 5 bases respectively, and no gene match explains 11 bases of the junction. Study-level results and caveats: Compared with coincidental sharing between unrelated individuals, an excess of low generation-probability sequences was observed among out-of-frame TCR alpha sequences shared between twins. Fewer insertions were carried by abundant cord blood beta clonotypes, a similar but weaker trend appeared in young adult naive repertoires, and no such trend appeared in memory repertoires. In monozygotic twins, out-of-frame TCR alpha sharing was systematically underestimated by recombination models, although the models agreed with sharing between unrelated individuals. A weaker excess of twin sharing was found in beta out-of-frame sequences because the signal-to-noise ratio was lowered by fewer shared sequences. Because the same donors could not be followed over many years, conclusions were based on cross-sectional statistical analysis. Invariant T cells such as MAIT and iNKT could partly confound zero-insertion analyses, although diverse VJ usage argued against such confounding for most clonotypes.

These data also formed part of another study, on yellow fever vaccine responses in identical twins. The second source states: The authors reported that the T cell response to vaccination in identical twins appeared partly convergent and partly personalized. The study precisely tracked vaccine-responding T cell clones in identical twins.

This clonotype was sampled from a woman between 18 and 30 years old in good health. The material sequenced was memory (CD45RO+) T cells sorted from blood. The cell subset or site label corresponds to: CD45RO+ enriched T cells. The chain links TRBV6-1 with TRBJ2-3; the junction holds 11 bases that match TRBD2. CDR3 loop: CASSEEGVAGGPRDTQYF. The DNA sequence follows: TGTGCCAGCAGTGAAGAGGGAGTAGCGGGAGGGCCTAGAGATACGCAGTATTTT.